This T cell receptor (beta chain) was identified in a study of shared clonotypes between healthy human individuals. In the naive CD8 group, cells lacked CD45RO and were positively selected for CCR7, so terminally differentiated effector memory CD45RA+ cells were left out. Repertoires were generated with immunoSEQ multiplex PCR, while TCRdb's copy carries only in-frame clones and drops some. The sample includes just over 2,000,000 clones, about 95% of them seen just once. The receptor was derived from a man in his late teens or twenties in good health. Sequences were obtained from naive CD8+ T cells sorted from blood.

The CDR3 loop reads CAWSIGLAGYTGELFF. CDR3 sequence (DNA): TGTGCCTGGAGTATCGGACTAGCGGGGTATACCGGGGAGCTGTTTTTT. This chain links TRBV30 with TRBJ2-2; 12 bases are shared with TRBD2. J lost 5 bases, V lost 2 bases, and 6 bases had no gene match. Germline values: CDR1 GTSNPN, CDR2 SVGIG (reference sequence). The CDR3 has 16 amino acids. The variable domain in full, completed from reference TRBV30 and TRBJ2-2, reads SQTIHQWPATLVQPVGSPLSLECTVEGTSNPNLYWYRQAAGRGLQLLFYSVGIGQISSEVPQNLSASRPQDRQFILSSKKLLLSDSGFYLCAWSIGLAGYTGELFFGEGSRLTVL.